These 9 T cell receptor beta chains share one sample of origin, sequenced in a study of CXCR3-negative and CXCR3-positive naive CD8 T cells. It was by 5' RACE with UMI labels that the TRB cDNA libraries were prepared. TCRdb re-called the 5' RACE reads and shows each CDR3 protein once, DNA omitted. The listing records 65,000 to 95,000 distinct CDR3 sequences. Material: naive CXCR3- CD8+ T cells from blood. Subset specified: CD45RO-CCR7+CD27+CD95- naive CD8+ T cells lacking CXCR3 (TNR3-). The receptors were gathered from a human donor in good health. Some clones in this sample may be carry-over from other donors' samples.

The genes are TRBV28 and TRBJ2-7; TCRdb lists TRBD1, though no DNA is available to test this call. The CDR3 consists of 15 residues. Germline CDR1 MDHEN, CDR2 SYDVKM. CDR3 sequence reads: CASSSGQGYSYEQYF.

Here the CDR3 reads CASSYHGRELNPYEQYF. The rearrangement joins TRBV7-2 to TRBJ2-7; with no DNA, the TCRdb D assignment of TRBD2 cannot be verified. The length of the CDR3 is 17 residues. Germline V lookup: CDR1 SGHTA, CDR2 FQGNSA.

The chain is built from TRBV28 and TRBJ2-1; there is no DNA to check the TCRdb D call of TRBD1. Germline V CDR1 and CDR2: MDHEN, SYDVKM. The CDR3 is 20 residues long. The CDR3 loop is CASSPNMNWGGTGEYNEQFF. Looking up the rest from reference TRBV28 and TRBJ2-1 gives the full variable domain: DVKVTQSSRYLVKRTGEKVFLECVQDMDHENMFWYRQDPGLGLRLIYFSYDVKMKEKGDIPEGYSVSREKKERFSLILESASTNQTSMYLCASSPNMNWGGTGEYNEQFFGPGTRLTVL.

The chain employs TRBV6-5 and TRBJ2-3; checking the TCRdb D call of TRBD2 is not possible without DNA. Germline V gene lookup returns CDR1 MNHEY and CDR2 SVGAGI. The length of the CDR3 is 17 residues. The CDR3 loop reads CASSYSSGGAGTDTQYF.

The V call is TRBV7-6, the J call TRBJ1-1. The germline V gene has CDR1 SGHVS and CDR2 FNYEAQ. This CDR3 has 13 residues. CDR3 sequence: CASSPDLLTEAFF.

This CDR3 is CASSFFVGASYEQYF. This chain uses TRBV7-2 with TRBJ2-7. Germline V lookup: CDR1 SGHTA, CDR2 FQGNSA. The CDR3 extends over 15 amino acids.

The chain couples TRBV29-1 to TRBJ2-7; TCRdb proposes TRBD1, but this gene call is untestable without DNA. Per germline, CDR1 SQVTM and CDR2 ANQGSEA. The CDR3 runs to 14 residues. The CDR3 reads CSVETDRVTYEQYF.

CDR3 amino acids: CASSLVRIQGATDTQYF. V and J are TRBV7-6 and TRBJ2-3; TCRdb designates TRBD1, a call that cannot be tested without DNA. CDR1 SGHVS and CDR2 FNYEAQ come from the germline V gene. There are 17 residues in the CDR3.

This chain uses TRBV4-1 with TRBJ1-2. This CDR3 has 15 residues. CDR1 is MGHRA and CDR2 is YSYEKL in the germline V gene. CDR3 residues: CASSETIMVNYGYTF.